Each of the 5 T cell receptor beta chains below was sequenced from the same sample in a study of blood T cell repertoires in COVID-19. TCRdb's table, derived via immunoSEQ multiplex PCR, lists solely in-frame clones and lacks some. The data show some 130,000 clones, around 89% seen once. The sequencing sample was made of peripheral blood. These receptors came from a man aged 50-59 years with acute or convalescent COVID-19.

V is TRBV5-8 and J is TRBJ2-2; TRBD2 aligns across 8 bases. CDR1 is SGHTS and CDR2 is YDEGEE in the germline V gene. V shed 0 bases, J shed 6 bases, and the junction held 4 bases outside the gene matches. CDR3 length equals 15 residues. The CDR3 here is CASSLVGRAAGELFF. CDR3 coding DNA: TGTGCCAGCAGCTTGGTCGGGAGGGCCGCCGGGGAGCTGTTTTTT.

The chain combines TRBV5-1 with TRBJ1-1; the D is unclear. Germline CDR1 SGHRS, CDR2 YFSETQ. Deletions cut 2 bases from V and 4 bases from J, with 12 bases between. The CDR3 totals 14 residues. This CDR3 reads CASSFGHGITEAFF. The CDR3 nucleotides read TGCGCCAGCAGCTTTGGCCACGGGATCACTGAAGCTTTCTTT.

The chain employs TRBV19 and TRBJ2-5, with D perhaps matching TRBD1 (5 bases). Germline-derived CDR1 and CDR2 are LNHDA and SQIVND (reference sequence). The CDR3 covers 13 residues. Trimming left V 4 bases short and J 5 bases short, with 11 bases between. The CDR3 nucleotides read TGTGCCAGTAGTAAAGGGGAACAGGAGACCCAGTACTTC. Amino acid sequence: CASSKGEQETQYF.

The chain carries TRBV3-1 (or the pseudogene TRBV3-2) and TRBJ1-1; D unresolved. This CDR3 has 12 residues. CDR1 is LGHDT and CDR2 is YNNKEL in the germline V gene (reference sequence). The ends were cut back, 4 bases at V and 5 bases at J, with 8 bases in the middle. CDR3 residues: CASSLKKTEAFF. The CDR3 DNA sequence: TGTGCCAGCAGCCTTAAAAAAACTGAAGCTTTCTTT.

The chain has TRBV10-2 and TRBJ1-1; D possibly corresponds to TRBD1 (6 bases). Trimming cost V 6 bases and J 1 base, with 6 bases left between them. CDR3 size: 12 residues. Germline CDR1 WSHSY, CDR2 SAAADI. The CDR3 DNA sequence: TGCGCCAGCAGACAGGGGAACACTGAAGCTTTCTTT. Protein: CASRQGNTEAFF.